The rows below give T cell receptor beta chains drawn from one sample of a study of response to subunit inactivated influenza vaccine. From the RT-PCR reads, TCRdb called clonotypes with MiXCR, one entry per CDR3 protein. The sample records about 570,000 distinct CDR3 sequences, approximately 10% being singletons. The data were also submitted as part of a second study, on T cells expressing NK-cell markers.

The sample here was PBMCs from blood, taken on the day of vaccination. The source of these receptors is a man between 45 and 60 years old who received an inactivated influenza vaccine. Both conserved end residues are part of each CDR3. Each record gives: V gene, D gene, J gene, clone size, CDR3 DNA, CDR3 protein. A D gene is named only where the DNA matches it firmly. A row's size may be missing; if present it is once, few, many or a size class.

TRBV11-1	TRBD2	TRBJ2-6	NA	TGTGCCAGCAGCCCAGGACTAGCGGGAGCTACTGGGGCCAACGTCCTGACTTTC	CASSPGLAGATGANVLTF
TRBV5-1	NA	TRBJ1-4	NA	TGCGCCAGCAGCTTGGATTCCACGCAAGGGAAACTGTTTTTT	CASSLDSTQGKLFF
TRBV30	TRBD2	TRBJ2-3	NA	TGTGCCTGGAGTTTAGCGGGGGCCACAGATACGCAGTATTTT	CAWSLAGATDTQYF
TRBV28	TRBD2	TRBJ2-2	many	TGTGCCAGCAGTCCGGGACTAGCGAACACCGGGGAGCTGTTTTTT	CASSPGLANTGELFF
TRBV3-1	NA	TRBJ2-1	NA	TGTGCCAGCAGCCAGGTTCGACTAACCTACAATGAGCAGTTCTTC	CASSQVRLTYNEQFF
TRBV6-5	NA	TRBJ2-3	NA	TGTGCCAGCAGTTTCAATATCCAGGGTACGCAGTATTTT	CASSFNIQGTQYF
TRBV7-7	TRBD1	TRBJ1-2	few	TGTGCTAGCAGCTTTCCCGGGACAGTCTATGGCTACACCTTC	CASSFPGTVYGYTF
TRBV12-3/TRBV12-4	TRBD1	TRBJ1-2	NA	TGTGCCAGCAGTGGTCTGGACAGGGGGGGCGGCTACACCTTC	CASSGLDRGGGYTF
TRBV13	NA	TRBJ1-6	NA	TGTGCCAGCAGCTTAAGCGGGGGGCAAGGGAATTCACCCCTCCACTTT	CASSLSGGQGNSPLHF
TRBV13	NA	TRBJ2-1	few	TGTGCCAGCAGCTTAGTAGCTTGGGGGCACAATTACAATGAGCAGTTCTTC	CASSLVAWGHNYNEQFF